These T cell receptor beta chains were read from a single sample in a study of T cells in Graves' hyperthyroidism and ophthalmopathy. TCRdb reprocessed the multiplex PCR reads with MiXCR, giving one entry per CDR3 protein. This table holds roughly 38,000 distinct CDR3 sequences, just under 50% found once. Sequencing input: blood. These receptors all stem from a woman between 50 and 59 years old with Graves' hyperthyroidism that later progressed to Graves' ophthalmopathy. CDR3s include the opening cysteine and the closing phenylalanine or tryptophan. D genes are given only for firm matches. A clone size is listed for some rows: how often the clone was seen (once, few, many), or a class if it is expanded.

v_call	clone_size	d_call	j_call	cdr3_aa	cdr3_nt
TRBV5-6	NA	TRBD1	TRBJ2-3	CASRSVRAGGLILRTDTQYF	TGTGCCAGCAGAAGCGTTCGGGCAGGGGGCTTGATACTACGCACAGATACGCAGTATTTT
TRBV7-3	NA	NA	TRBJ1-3	CASTMTVSGNTIYF	TGTGCCAGCACAATGACAGTGTCTGGAAACACCATATATTTT
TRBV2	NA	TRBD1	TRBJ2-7	CASSSVGTGADEQYF	TGTGCCAGCAGCAGCGTCGGGACAGGGGCGGACGAGCAGTACTTC
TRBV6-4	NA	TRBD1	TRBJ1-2	CASINQGGQGVNYGYTF	TGTGCCAGCATCAACCAGGGGGGACAGGGGGTTAACTATGGCTACACCTTC
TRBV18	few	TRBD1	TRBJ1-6	CASSLGQGLNSPLHF	TGTGCCAGCTCACTGGGACAGGGACTAAATTCACCCCTCCACTTT
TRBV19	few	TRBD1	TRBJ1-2	CASSMAGDRVGGYTF	TGTGCCAGTAGTATGGCGGGTGACAGGGTAGGTGGCTACACCTTC
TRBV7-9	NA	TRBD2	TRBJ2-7	CASSLDGTSGNYEQYF	TGTGCCAGCAGCTTAGACGGGACTAGCGGGAACTACGAGCAGTACTTC
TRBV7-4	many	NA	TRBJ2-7	CASSEKDRSSYEQYF	TGTGCCAGCAGCGAAAAAGACCGGAGCTCCTACGAGCAGTACTTC
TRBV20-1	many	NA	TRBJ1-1	CSAREGHRMNTEAFF	TGCAGTGCTAGAGAGGGACACAGAATGAACACTGAAGCTTTCTTT
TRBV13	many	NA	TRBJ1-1	CASSGQLNTEAFF	TGTGCCAGCAGCGGACAACTGAACACTGAAGCTTTCTTT
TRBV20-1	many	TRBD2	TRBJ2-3	CSARDQARGGDTQYF	TGCAGTGCTAGAGATCAGGCACGCGGGGGAGATACGCAGTATTTT
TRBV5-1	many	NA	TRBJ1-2	CASSPNVVYGYTF	TGCGCCAGCAGCCCAAACGTCGTCTATGGCTACACCTTC
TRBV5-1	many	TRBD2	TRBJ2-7	CASSLTPSVAGAYEQYF	TGCGCCAGCAGCTTGACTCCTTCGGTTGCGGGGGCCTACGAGCAGTACTTC
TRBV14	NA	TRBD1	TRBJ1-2	CASSQGQGYDYAF	TGTGCCAGCAGCCAAGGACAGGGGTATGACTACGCCTTC
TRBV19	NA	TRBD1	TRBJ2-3	CTSSRTGPNTQYF	TGTACCAGTAGTAGGACAGGGCCAAATACGCAGTATTTT
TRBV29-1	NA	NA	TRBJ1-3	CSLGTTGNTIYF	TGCAGCTTGGGGACAACTGGAAACACCATATATTTT
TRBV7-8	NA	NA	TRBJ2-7	CASGSLPYEQYF	TGTGCCAGCGGGAGCCTCCCCTACGAGCAGTACTTC
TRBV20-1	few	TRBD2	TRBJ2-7	CSASLSGATYEQYF	TGCAGTGCTAGCCTCAGCGGGGCTACCTACGAGCAGTACTTC
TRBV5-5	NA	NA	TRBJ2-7	CASSLVPDYGQYF	TGTGCCAGCAGCTTAGTTCCAGACTACGGGCAGTACTTC
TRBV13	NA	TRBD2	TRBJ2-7	CASSFGAGGPGYEQYF	TGTGCCAGCAGCTTCGGGGCGGGAGGGCCGGGGTACGAGCAGTACTTC
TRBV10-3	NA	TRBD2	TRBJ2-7	CAMAGTSESSYEQYF	TGTGCCATGGCCGGGACTAGCGAGAGCTCCTACGAGCAGTACTTC
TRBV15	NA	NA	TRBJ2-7	CATSRVAAPSYEQYF	TGTGCCACCAGCAGAGTGGCGGCCCCCTCCTACGAGCAGTACTTC
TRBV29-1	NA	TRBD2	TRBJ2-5	CSSEGGLAGEETQYF	TGCAGCAGTGAAGGAGGTCTAGCGGGAGAGGAGACCCAGTACTTC